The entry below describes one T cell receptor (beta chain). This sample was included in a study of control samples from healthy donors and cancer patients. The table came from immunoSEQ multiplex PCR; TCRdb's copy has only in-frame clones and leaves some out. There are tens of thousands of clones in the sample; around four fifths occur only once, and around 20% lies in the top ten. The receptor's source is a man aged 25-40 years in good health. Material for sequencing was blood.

CDR3 DNA: TGTGCCAGCAGCTTTCGCGGGGGGTCTGAGACCCAGTACTTC. It is translated as CASSFRGGSETQYF. This chain uses TRBV7-3 with TRBJ2-5; 8 bases agree with TRBD2. V lost 3 bases, J lost 5 bases, and 5 bases stayed unmatched. This CDR3 is 14 amino acids long. Per the germline V gene, CDR1 is SGHTA and CDR2 is FQGTGA.